A selection of T cell receptor beta chains follows, all from one sample in a study of beta chain bispecific antibodies for T cell cancers. TCRdb re-called the 5' RACE reads through MiXCR, storing one row per CDR3 protein. The profile covers 20,000 or so distinct CDR3 sequences, with less than 3% appearing a single time and approximately 30% taken by the ten largest. Antigens of these TCRs are unknown. The specimen sequenced was healthy donor T cells cultured with leukemia cells. The receptor set was obtained from a human donor in good health. Some clones in this sample may be carry-over from other donors' samples. The CDR3 runs from the conserved cysteine through the conserved F or W. The D gene is left open where the match is weak. Some rows mark clone size as missing; the rest say once, few, many or name a class of expanded clone.

many	TRBJ2-7	TRBD1	TRBV7-9	TGTGCCAGCAGCCCACTACAGGGGACAGGGAACCCCTACGAGCAGTACTTC	CASSPLQGTGNPYEQYF
many	TRBJ1-5	.	TRBV21-1	TGTGCCAGCATAGGTGGGCCCCAGCATTTT	CASIGGPQHF
few	TRBJ2-1	TRBD2	TRBV5-1	TGCGCCAGCAGCTTCGGGACTACCCCCTACAATGAGCAGTTCTTC	CASSFGTTPYNEQFF
many	TRBJ2-3	.	TRBV7-9	TGTGCCAGCAGCCGCGAGTGGGACTCGACAGATACGCAGTATTTT	CASSREWDSTDTQYF
few	TRBJ2-4	.	TRBV4-2	TGTGCCAGCAGCCAAGCAGGGGATGGCAAAAACATTCAGTACTTC	CASSQAGDGKNIQYF
few	TRBJ1-6	.	TRBV14	TGTGCCAGCAGCCGAACAATGTCACCCCTCCACTTT	CASSRTMSPLHF
many	TRBJ1-4	.	TRBV19	TGTGCCAGTAGCCGTAGTAATGAAAAACTGTTTTTT	CASSRSNEKLFF
many	TRBJ2-7	TRBD1	TRBV7-8	TGTGCCAGCAGCTTGGAGACAGGGTCCTACGAGCAGTACTTC	CASSLETGSYEQYF
many	TRBJ1-2	TRBD1	TRBV6-2/TRBV6-3	TGTGCCAGCAGTACCGGGACAGGGACATATGGCTACACCTTC	CASSTGTGTYGYTF
many	TRBJ1-1	TRBD1	TRBV28	TGTGCCAGCAGTCCATCGGACAGGGGGCGCAAGGACACTGAAGCTTTCTTT	CASSPSDRGRKDTEAFF
medium-sized	TRBJ1-2	.	TRBV25-1	TGTGCCAGCAGTGCGGGGACCCACTATGGCTACACCTTC	CASSAGTHYGYTF
many	TRBJ2-7	.	TRBV7-8	TGTGCCAGCAGCTCTCCCGACGGGACCTACGAGCAGTACTTC	CASSSPDGTYEQYF
many	TRBJ2-1	.	TRBV20-1	TGCAGTGCTAGAGACCCAGGGGGGTACGACAATGAGCAGTTCTTC	CSARDPGGYDNEQFF
few	TRBJ1-2	.	TRBV6-2/TRBV6-3	TGTGCCAGCAGTATCCGGGACCTAGCTAACTATGGCTACACCTTC	CASSIRDLANYGYTF
many	TRBJ2-7	.	TRBV21-1	TGTGCCAGCAGCAAAGACCCTAGCGGGGGGGTTCTCTACGAGCAGTACTTC	CASSKDPSGGVLYEQYF
many	TRBJ2-2	TRBD1	TRBV27	TGTGCCAGCAGCCCGGACAGGGTCCTTCCACCCGGGGAGCTGTTTTTT	CASSPDRVLPPGELFF
many	TRBJ2-4	TRBD2	TRBV19	TGTGCCAGTACGTGGGGGGGCATTCAGTACTTC	CASTWGGIQYF
many	TRBJ2-1	.	TRBV2	TGTGCCAGCAGTGAGAGTTGGGGGTCCTACAATGAGCAGTTCTTC	CASSESWGSYNEQFF
.	TRBJ1-1	.	TRBV6-6	TGTGCCAGCACCCCGGGGGGGGAAGAAGCTTTCTTT	CASTPGGEEAFF
many	TRBJ1-1	TRBD1	TRBV7-6	TGTGCCAGCAGCTTAGCGGGGACAGTACGTTCTGAAGCTTTCTTT	CASSLAGTVRSEAFF
few	TRBJ1-1	.	TRBV5-5	TGTGCCAGCAGCTCAACAACAGGGTTGGCCAACACTGAAGCTTTCTTT	CASSSTTGLANTEAFF
many	TRBJ2-7	TRBD1	TRBV20-1	TGCAGTGCTAGAGATCTAACAGGGGGCTACGACGAGCAGTACTTC	CSARDLTGGYDEQYF
many	TRBJ2-1	TRBD2	TRBV7-3	TGTGCCAGCAGCTTAATGCCTAGCGGATACAATGAGCAGTTCTTC	CASSLMPSGYNEQFF
many	TRBJ2-7	.	TRBV30	TGTGCCTGGAGTTTGGGAGAGAACTACGAGCAGTACTTC	CAWSLGENYEQYF
few	TRBJ2-2	TRBD1	TRBV4-1	TGCGCCAGCAGCCAAGAGATGATTGCGGGTCTCACAGGGGTCGGAGACACCGTGGAGCTGTTTTTT	CASSQEMIAGLTGVGDTVELFF
many	TRBJ1-5	.	TRBV10-1	TGCGCCAGCAGACCTTTACCCGCCCACCCCGGAGGCAATCAGCCCCAGCATTTT	CASRPLPAHPGGNQPQHF
many	TRBJ2-1	.	TRBV20-1	TGCAGTGGTGAGTCTTTATACAATGAGCAGTTCTTC	CSGESLYNEQFF
many	TRBJ1-6	.	TRBV5-1	TGCGCCAGCAGCTTGGTTGTGCGTTCGCCCCTCCACTTT	CASSLVVRSPLHF
many	TRBJ2-2	.	TRBV7-2	TGTGCCAGCAGCTTTGGGACCGGGGAGCTGTTTTTT	CASSFGTGELFF
many	TRBJ1-1	.	TRBV29-1	TGCAGCGTAGGGGTCACTGAAGCTTTCTTT	CSVGVTEAFF
many	TRBJ2-7	.	TRBV5-8	TGTGCCAGCAGCTTGGAGGCGGGCTGGGGCGAGCAGTACTTC	CASSLEAGWGEQYF
many	TRBJ1-1	.	TRBV11-2	TGTGCCAGCAGCTTAGATAGGACAGCTTTTATTTACACTGAAGCTTTCTTT	CASSLDRTAFIYTEAFF
many	TRBJ1-2	.	TRBV9	TGTGCCAGCAGCTCGGTTATAGGGAACTATGGCTACACCTTC	CASSSVIGNYGYTF
many	TRBJ2-7	.	TRBV5-6	TGTGCCAGCGGAACGGGGGATACCTACGAGCAGTACTTC	CASGTGDTYEQYF
many	TRBJ2-7	.	TRBV19	TGTGCCAGTAGCATCTCCTCTAGCGTCTACGAGCAGTACTTC	CASSISSSVYEQYF
many	TRBJ2-1	TRBD2	TRBV4-1	TGCGCCAGCAGCCAGGCCCCGGGACTAGCCCACCAAAATGAGCAGTTCTTC	CASSQAPGLAHQNEQFF
many	TRBJ2-7	.	TRBV7-8	TGTGCCAGCAGCTTGTCTAGAGTCTACGAGCAGTACTTC	CASSLSRVYEQYF